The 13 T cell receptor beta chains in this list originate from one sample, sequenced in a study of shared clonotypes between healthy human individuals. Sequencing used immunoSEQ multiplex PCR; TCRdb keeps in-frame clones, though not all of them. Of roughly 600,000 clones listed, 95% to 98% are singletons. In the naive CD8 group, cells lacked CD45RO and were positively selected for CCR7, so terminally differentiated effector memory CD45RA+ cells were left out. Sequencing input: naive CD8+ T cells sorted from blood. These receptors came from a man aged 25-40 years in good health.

The CDR3 region is CASSSPDKIHYEQYF. The DNA of the CDR3 is TGTGCCAGCAGCTCCCCCGACAAGATACATTACGAGCAGTACTTC. J is TRBJ2-7 and V is TRBV7-9; D unresolved. The germline V gene has CDR1 SEHNR and CDR2 FQNEAQ (reference sequence). V was shortened by 4 bases and J by 4 bases, with 17 bases between the two germline ends. This CDR3 is built from 15 residues.

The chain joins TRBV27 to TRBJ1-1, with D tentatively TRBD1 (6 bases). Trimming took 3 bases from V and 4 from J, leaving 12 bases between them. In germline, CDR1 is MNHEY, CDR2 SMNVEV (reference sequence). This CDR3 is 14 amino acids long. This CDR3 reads CASSFRGRVTEAFF. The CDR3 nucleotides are TGTGCCAGCAGTTTCCGGGGGCGGGTCACTGAAGCTTTCTTT.

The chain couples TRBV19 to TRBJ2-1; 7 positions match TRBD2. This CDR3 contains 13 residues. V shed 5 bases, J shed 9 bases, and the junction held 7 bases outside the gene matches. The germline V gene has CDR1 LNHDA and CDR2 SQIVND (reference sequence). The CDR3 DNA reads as TGTGCCAGTAGTTCAGGACTAGTTAGTGAGCAGTTCTTC. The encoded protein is CASSSGLVSEQFF.

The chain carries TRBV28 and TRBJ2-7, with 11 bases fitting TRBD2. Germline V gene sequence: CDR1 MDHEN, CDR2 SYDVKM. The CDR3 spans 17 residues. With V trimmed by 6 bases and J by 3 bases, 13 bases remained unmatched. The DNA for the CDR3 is TGTGCCAGCAGCCCGGATAGCGGGAGGGAGCCAATCTACGAGCAGTACTTC. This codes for CASSPDSGREPIYEQYF.

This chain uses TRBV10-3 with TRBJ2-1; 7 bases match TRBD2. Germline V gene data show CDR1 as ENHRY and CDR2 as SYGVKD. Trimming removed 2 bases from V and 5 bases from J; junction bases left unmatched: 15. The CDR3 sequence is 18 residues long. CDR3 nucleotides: TGTGCCATCAGTGAGATTGTTTCGGCGGGAGCCCTCGACAATGAGCAGTTCTTC. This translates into CAISEIVSAGALDNEQFF.

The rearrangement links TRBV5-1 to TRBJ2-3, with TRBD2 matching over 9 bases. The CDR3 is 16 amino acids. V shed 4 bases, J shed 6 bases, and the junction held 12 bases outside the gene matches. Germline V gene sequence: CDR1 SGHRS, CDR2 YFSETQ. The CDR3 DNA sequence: TGCGCCAGCAGCCTTTACATAGCGGGAGCGGAGGATACGCAGTATTTT. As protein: CASSLYIAGAEDTQYF.

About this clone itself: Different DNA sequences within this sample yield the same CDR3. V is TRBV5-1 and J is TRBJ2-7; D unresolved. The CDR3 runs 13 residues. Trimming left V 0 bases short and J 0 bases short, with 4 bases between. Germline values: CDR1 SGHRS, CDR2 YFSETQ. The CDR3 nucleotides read TGCGCCAGCAGCTTGGGTAGCTCCTACGAGCAGTACTTC. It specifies CASSLGSSYEQYF.

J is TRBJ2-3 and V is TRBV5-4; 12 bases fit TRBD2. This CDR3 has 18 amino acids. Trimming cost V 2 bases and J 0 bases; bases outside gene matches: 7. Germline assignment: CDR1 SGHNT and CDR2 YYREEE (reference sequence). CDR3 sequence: CASSFGMGLAGSTDTQYF. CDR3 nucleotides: TGTGCCAGCAGCTTCGGGATGGGACTAGCGGGTAGCACAGATACGCAGTATTTT.

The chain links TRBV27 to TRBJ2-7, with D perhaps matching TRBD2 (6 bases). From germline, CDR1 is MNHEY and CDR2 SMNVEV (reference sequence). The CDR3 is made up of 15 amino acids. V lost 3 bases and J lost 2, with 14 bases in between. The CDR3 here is CASSFVQGEAYEQYF. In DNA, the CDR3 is TGTGCCAGCAGTTTTGTACAAGGGGAGGCCTACGAGCAGTACTTC.

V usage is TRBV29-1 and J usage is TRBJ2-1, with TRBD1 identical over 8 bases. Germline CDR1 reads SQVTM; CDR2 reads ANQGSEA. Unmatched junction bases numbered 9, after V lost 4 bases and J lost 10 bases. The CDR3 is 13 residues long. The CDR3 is CSVARQGRGEQFF. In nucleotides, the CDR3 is TGCAGCGTTGCTCGACAGGGGCGAGGGGAGCAGTTCTTC.

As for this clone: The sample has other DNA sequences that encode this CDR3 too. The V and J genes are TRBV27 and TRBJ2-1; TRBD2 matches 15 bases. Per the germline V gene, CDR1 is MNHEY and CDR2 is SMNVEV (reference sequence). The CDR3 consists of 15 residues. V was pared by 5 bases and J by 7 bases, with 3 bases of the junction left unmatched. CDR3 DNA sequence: TGTGCCAGCAGTCCCGGGACTAGCGGGGGGAATGAGCAGTTCTTC. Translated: CASSPGTSGGNEQFF.

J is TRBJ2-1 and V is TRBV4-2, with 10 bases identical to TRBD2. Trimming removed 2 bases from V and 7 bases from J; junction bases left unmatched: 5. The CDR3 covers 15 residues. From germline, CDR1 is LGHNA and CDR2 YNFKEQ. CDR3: CASSQLAGVRNEQFF. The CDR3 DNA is TGTGCCAGCAGCCAACTAGCGGGAGTTCGGAATGAGCAGTTCTTC.

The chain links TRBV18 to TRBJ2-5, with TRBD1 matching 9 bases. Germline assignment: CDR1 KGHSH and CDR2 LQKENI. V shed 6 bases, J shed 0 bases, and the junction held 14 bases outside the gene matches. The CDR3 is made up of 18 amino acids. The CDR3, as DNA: TGTGCCAGCTCCCCGAAAGGAGCGGGACAGGGCTACCAAGAGACCCAGTACTTC. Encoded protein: CASSPKGAGQGYQETQYF.